This TCR beta chain is from a study of blood T cell repertoires in COVID-19. The wider study: In each case, the material was cDNA or gDNA derived from T cells, B-cell-depleted T cells, or PBMCs.

As processed by the authors: For nucleated cells, counts were estimated from reference gene primer amplification. Profiling relied on immunoSEQ multiplex PCR, and the TCRdb table lists in-frame clones only, not all of them. V and J calls and clone size are as listed in that table; D and trimming were resolved from the DNA. The table has 200,000 or so clones, about 83% seen once. The CDR3 length is 14 residues. Germline lookup yields CDR1 SEHNR and CDR2 FQNEAQ (reference sequence). Trimming took 3 bases from V and 0 from J, leaving 6 bases between them. Sequences were obtained from PBMCs or T cells enriched from blood (not recorded which). This clonotype originated in a woman aged 45-60 years who had been exposed to COVID-19. This chain joins TRBV7-9 and TRBJ1-3; D not resolved. CDR3 coding DNA: TGTGCCAGCAGCTTTGAGCTCTCTGGAAACACCATATATTTT. Amino acids: CASSFELSGNTIYF.